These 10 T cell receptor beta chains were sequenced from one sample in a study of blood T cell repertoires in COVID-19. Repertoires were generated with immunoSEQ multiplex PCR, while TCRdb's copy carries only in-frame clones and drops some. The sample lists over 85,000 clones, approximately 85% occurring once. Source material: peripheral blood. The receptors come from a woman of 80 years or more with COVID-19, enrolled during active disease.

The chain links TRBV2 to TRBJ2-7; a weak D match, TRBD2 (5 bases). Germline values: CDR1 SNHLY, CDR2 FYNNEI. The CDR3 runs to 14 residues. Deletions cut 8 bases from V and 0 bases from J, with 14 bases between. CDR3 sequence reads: CASAEGSPSYEQYF. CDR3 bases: TGTGCCAGCGCTGAGGGCTCCCCCTCCTACGAGCAGTACTTC. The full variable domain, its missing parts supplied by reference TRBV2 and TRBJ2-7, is EPEVTQTPSHQVTQMGQEVILRCVPISNHLYFYWYRQILGQKVEFLVSFYNNEISEKSEIFDDQFSVERPDGSNFTLKIRSTKLEDSAMYFCASAEGSPSYEQYFGPGTRLTVT.

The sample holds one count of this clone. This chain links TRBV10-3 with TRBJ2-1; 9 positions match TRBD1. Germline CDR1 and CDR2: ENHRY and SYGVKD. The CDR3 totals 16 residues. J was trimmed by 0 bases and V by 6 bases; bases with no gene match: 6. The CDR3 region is CAIRTGTGRSYNEQFF. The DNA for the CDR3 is TGTGCCATCAGAACCGGGACAGGGCGCTCCTACAATGAGCAGTTCTTC.

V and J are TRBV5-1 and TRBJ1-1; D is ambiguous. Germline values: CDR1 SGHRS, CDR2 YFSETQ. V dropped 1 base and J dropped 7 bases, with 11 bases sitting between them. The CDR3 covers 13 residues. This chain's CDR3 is CASSLFGEGEAFF. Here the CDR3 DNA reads TGCGCCAGCAGCTTGTTCGGGGAGGGTGAAGCTTTCTTT.

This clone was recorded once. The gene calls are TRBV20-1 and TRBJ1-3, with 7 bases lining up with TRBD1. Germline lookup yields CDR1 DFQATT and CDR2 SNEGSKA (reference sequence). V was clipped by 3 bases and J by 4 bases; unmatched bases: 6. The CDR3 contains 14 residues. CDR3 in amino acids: CSASRQGRGNTIYF. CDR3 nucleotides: TGCAGTGCTAGTCGACAGGGTAGGGGAAACACCATATATTTT.

DNA of the CDR3: TGTGCCAGCAGTTGGGGGGTTAACTATGGCTACACCTTC. Encoded protein: CASSWGVNYGYTF. The chain has TRBV27 and TRBJ1-2, with a weak D call TRBD1 (5 bases). The germline gives CDR1 MNHEY, CDR2 SMNVEV (reference sequence). V was trimmed by 4 bases and J by 1 base, leaving 7 bases between them. This CDR3 region has 13 residues.

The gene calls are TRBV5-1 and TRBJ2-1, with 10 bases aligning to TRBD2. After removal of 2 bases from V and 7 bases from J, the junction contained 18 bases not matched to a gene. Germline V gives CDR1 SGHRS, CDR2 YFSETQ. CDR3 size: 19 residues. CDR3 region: CASSFPSQREGRGYNEQFF. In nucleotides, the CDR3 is TGCGCCAGCAGCTTCCCGTCGCAGCGGGAGGGCCGAGGGTATAATGAGCAGTTCTTC.

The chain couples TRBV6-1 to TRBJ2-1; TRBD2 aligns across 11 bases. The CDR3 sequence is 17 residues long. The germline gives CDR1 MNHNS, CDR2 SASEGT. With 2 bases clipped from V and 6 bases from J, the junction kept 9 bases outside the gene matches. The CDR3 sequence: CASSEWPPSGRRNEQFF. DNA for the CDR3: TGTGCCAGCAGTGAATGGCCCCCTAGCGGGAGGCGCAATGAGCAGTTCTTC.

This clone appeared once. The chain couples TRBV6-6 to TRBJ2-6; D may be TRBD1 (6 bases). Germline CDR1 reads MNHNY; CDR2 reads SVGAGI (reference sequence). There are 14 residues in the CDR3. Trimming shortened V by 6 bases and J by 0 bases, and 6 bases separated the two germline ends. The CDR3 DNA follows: TGTGCCAGCAGAGGGGGCTCTGGGGCCAACGTCCTGACTTTC. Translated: CASRGGSGANVLTF.

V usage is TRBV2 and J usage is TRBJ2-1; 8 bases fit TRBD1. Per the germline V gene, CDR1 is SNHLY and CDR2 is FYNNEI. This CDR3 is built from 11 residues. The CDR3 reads CVGQGYNEQFF. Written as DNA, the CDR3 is TGTGTAGGACAGGGCTACAATGAGCAGTTCTTC.

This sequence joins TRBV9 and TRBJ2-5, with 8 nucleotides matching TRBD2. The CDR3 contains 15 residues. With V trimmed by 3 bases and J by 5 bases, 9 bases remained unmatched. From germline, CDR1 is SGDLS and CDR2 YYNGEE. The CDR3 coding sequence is TGTGCCAGCAGCGCCCTGGGAGCGGGAGACGAGACCCAGTACTTC. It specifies CASSALGAGDETQYF.